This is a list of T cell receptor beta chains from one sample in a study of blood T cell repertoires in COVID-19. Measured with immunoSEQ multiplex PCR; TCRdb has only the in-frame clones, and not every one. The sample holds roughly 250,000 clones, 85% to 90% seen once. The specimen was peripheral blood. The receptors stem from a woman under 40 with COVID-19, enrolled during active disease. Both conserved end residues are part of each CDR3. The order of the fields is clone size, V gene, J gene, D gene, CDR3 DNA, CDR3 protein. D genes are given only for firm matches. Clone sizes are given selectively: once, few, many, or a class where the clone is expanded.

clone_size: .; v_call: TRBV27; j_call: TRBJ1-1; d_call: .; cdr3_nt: TGTGCCAGCAGTCTCGGACAGCGCATGAACACTGAAGCTTTCTTT; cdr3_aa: CASSLGQRMNTEAFF
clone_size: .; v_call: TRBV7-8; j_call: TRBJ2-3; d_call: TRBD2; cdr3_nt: TGTGCCAGCAGCTTATGGCTAGCGGGCCTAGAGGCAGATACGCAGTATTTT; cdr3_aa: CASSLWLAGLEADTQYF
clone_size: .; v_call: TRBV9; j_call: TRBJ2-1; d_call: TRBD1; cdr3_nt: TGTGCCAGCAGCGTAGAAAGGGGGCGTAAGAATGAGCAGTTCTTC; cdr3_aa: CASSVERGRKNEQFF
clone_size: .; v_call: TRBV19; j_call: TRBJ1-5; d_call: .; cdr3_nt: TGTGCCAGTAGTGTTCAGGGTTATAGCAATCAGCCCCAGCATTTT; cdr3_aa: CASSVQGYSNQPQHF
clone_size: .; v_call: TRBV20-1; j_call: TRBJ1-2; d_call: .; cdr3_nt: TGCAGTGCTAGCTTACGGTCCGCCCCTTTC; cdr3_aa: CSASLRSAPF
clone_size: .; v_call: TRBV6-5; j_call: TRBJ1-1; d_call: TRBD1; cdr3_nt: TGTGCCAGCAGCCTTCAGGGGGCCGCGAACACTGAAGCTTTCTTT; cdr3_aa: CASSLQGAANTEAFF
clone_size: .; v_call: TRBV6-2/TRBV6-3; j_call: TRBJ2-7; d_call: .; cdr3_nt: TGTGCCAGCAGTTACTACCGGGTGTCCTACGAGCAGTACTTC; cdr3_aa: CASSYYRVSYEQYF
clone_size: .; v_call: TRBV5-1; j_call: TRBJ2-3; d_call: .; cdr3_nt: TGCGCCAGCACCCCGGAGGGACGAAGCACAGATACGCAGTATTTT; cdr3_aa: CASTPEGRSTDTQYF
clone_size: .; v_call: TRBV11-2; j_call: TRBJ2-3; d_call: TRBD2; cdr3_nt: TGTGCCAGCAGCTGGCGGGGGGGCACAGATACGCAGTATTTT; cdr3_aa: CASSWRGGTDTQYF
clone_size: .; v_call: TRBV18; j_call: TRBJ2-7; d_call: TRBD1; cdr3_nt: TGTGCCAGCTCACTTACCGGGACAGGCCGCCAGACCTACGAGCAGTACTTC; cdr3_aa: CASSLTGTGRQTYEQYF
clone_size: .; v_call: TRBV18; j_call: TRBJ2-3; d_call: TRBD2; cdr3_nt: TGTGCCAGCTCACCGAGCCGGCTAGCGGGGGCAGATACGCAGTATTTT; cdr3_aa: CASSPSRLAGADTQYF
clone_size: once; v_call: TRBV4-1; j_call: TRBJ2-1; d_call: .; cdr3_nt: TGCGCCAGCAGCCAAGATTTCTTTCAGTTCTTC; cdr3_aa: CASSQDFFQFF
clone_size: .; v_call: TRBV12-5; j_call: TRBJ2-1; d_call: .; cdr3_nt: TGTGCTAGTGGGTTACAGCCCTACAATGAGCAGTTCTTC; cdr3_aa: CASGLQPYNEQFF
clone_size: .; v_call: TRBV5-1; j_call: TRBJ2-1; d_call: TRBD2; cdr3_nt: TGCGCCAGCAGCTTTAGCGGGGGGGCGAATGAGCAGTTCTTC; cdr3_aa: CASSFSGGANEQFF
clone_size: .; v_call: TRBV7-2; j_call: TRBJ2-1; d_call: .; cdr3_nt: TGTGCCAGCAGCTTAGAGTGGGCTAACAATGAGCAGTTCTTC; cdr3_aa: CASSLEWANNEQFF
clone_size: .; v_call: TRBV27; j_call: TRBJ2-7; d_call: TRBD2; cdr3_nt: TGTGCCAGCAGTGCACCCCAGCGGGGGGCACCCTACGAGCAGTACTTC; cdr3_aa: CASSAPQRGAPYEQYF
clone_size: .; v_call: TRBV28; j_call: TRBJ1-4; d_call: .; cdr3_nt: TGTGCCAGCAGTCCGGAGACGGGGTCTAATGAAAAACTGTTTTTT; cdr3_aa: CASSPETGSNEKLFF
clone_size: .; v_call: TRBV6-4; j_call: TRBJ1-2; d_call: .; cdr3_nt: TGTGCCACCTCGGGAGGGCCTAGCTATGGCTACACCTTC; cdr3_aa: CATSGGPSYGYTF
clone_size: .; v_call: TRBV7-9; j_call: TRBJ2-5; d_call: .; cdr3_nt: TGTGCCAGCAGCCTCCCGGTGGGGGCTGGAGAGACCCAGTACTTC; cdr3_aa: CASSLPVGAGETQYF
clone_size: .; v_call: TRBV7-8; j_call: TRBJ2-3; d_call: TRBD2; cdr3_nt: TGTGCCAGCAGCTTACAACTAGCGGGGGGGCCAGGGGATACGCAGTATTTT; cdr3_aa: CASSLQLAGGPGDTQYF
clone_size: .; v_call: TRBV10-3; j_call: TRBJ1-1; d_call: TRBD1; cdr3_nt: TGTGCCATCAGTGAGTCGGGACAGGGATATTTGAACACTGAAGCTTTCTTT; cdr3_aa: CAISESGQGYLNTEAFF
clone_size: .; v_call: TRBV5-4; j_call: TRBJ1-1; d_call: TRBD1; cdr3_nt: TGTGCCAGCAGGGAGGCAGGGGGGACTGAAGCTTTCTTT; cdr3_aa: CASREAGGTEAFF
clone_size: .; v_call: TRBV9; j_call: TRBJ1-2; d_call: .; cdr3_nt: TGTGCCAGCAGCGTAGGGAGGGGTAACTATGGCTACACCTTC; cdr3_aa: CASSVGRGNYGYTF
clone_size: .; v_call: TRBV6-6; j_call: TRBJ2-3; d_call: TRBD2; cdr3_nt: TGTGCCAGCAGTACCTCACTAGCGGGGAGCACAGATACGCAGTATTTT; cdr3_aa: CASSTSLAGSTDTQYF
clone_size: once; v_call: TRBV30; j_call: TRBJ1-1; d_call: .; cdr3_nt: TGTGCCTGGAATCCGGGACACTTGAACACTGAAGCTTTCTTT; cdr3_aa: CAWNPGHLNTEAFF
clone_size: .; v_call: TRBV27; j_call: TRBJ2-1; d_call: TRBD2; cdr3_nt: TGTGCCAGCAGTTCCCGACCCGTACTAGCGGGGATCTACAATGAGCAGTTCTTC; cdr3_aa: CASSSRPVLAGIYNEQFF
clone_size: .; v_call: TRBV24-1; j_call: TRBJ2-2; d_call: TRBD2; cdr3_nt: TGTGCCACCAGTGCCGTGGGGCTAGCGGGGGGCGCCGGGGAGCTGTTTTTT; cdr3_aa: CATSAVGLAGGAGELFF
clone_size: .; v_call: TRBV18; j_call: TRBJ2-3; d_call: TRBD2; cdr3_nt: TGTGCCAGCTCTCCTTGGGGACTAGCGGGTCCTTATAGCACAGATACGCAGTATTTT; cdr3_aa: CASSPWGLAGPYSTDTQYF